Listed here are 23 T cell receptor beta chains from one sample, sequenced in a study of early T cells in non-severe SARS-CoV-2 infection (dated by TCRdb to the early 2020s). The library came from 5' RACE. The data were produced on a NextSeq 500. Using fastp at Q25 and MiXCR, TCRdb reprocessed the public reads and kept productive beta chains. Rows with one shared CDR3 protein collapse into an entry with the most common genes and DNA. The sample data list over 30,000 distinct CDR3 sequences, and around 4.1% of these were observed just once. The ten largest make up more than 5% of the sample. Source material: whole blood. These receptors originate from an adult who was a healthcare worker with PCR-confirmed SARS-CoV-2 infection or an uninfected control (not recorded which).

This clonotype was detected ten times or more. The CDR3 loop reads CSVGIGTEAFF. CDR3 in DNA: TGCAGCGTTGGCATAGGCACTGAAGCTTTCTTT. The chain is built from TRBV29-1 and TRBJ1-1; D uncertain. This CDR3 is 11 amino acids long. The ends were cut back, 4 bases at V and 4 bases at J, with 7 bases in the middle. The germline V gene has CDR1 SQVTM and CDR2 ANQGSEA.

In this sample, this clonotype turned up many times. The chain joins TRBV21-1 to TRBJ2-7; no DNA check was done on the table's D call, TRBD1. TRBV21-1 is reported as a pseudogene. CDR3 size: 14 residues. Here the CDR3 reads CATLIERQVLEQYF. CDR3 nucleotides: TGTGCCACCCTAATAGAGAGACAGGTACTCGAGCAGTACTTC.

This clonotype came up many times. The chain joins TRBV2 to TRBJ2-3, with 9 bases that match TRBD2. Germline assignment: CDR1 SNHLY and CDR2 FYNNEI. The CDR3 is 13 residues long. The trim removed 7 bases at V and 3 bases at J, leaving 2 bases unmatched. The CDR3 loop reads CASIAGGTDTQYF. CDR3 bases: TGTGCCAGCATTGCGGGAGGGACAGATACGCAGTATTTT. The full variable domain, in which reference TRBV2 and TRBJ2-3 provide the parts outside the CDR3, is EPEVTQTPSHQVTQMGQEVILRCVPISNHLYFYWYRQILGQKVEFLVSFYNNEISEKSEIFDDQFSVERPDGSNFTLKIRSTKLEDSAMYFCASIAGGTDTQYFGPGTRLTVL.

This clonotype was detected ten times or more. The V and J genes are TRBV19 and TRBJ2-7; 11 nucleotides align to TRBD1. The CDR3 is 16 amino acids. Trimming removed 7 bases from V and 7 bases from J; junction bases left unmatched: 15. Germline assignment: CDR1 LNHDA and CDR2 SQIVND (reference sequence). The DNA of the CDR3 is TGTGCCAGTACCGCGAGAGGGGGACAGGGGGTTATTGAGCAGTACTTC. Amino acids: CASTARGGQGVIEQYF.

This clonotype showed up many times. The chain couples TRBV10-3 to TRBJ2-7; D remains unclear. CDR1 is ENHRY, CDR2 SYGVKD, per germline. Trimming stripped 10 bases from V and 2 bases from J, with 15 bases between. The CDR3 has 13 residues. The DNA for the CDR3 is TGTGCCACGACACTTGGCACAGCCTACGAGCAGTACTTC. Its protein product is CATTLGTAYEQYF.

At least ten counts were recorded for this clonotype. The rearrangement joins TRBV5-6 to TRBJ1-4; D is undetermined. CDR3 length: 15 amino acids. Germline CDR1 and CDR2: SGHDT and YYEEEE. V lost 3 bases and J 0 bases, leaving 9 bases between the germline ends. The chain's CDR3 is CASSSSPSTNEKLFF. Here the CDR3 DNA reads TGTGCCAGCAGCTCATCACCCTCAACTAATGAAAAACTGTTTTTT.

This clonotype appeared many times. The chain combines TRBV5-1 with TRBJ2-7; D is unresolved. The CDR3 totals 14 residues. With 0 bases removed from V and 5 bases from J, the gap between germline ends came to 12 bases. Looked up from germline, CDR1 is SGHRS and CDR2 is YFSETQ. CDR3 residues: CASSLGPLRDEQYF. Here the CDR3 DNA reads TGCGCCAGCAGCTTGGGTCCTCTACGGGACGAGCAGTACTTC.

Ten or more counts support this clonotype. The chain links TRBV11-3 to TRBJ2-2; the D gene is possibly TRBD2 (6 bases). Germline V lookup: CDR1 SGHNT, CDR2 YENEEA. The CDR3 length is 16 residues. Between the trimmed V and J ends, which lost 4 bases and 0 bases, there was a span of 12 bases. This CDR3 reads CASSYRLVPNTGELFF. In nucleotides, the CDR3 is TGTGCCAGCAGCTACCGACTAGTGCCGAACACCGGGGAGCTGTTTTTT.

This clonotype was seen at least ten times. The CDR3 DNA sequence: TGTGCCAGTAGTATAGGGGAGAACACCGGGGAGCTGTTTTTT. Encoded protein: CASSIGENTGELFF. The chain couples TRBV19 to TRBJ2-2; D remains unclear. There are 14 residues in the CDR3. V dropped 1 base and J dropped 1 base, with 4 bases sitting between them. Per germline, CDR1 LNHDA and CDR2 SQIVND (reference sequence).

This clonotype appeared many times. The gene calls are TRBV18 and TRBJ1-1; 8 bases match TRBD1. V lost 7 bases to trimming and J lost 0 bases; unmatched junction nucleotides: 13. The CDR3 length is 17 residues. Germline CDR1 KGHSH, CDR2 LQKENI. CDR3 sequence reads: CASCPGGVKPLNTEAFF. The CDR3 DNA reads TGTGCCAGCTGCCCAGGGGGCGTAAAACCTCTGAACACTGAAGCTTTCTTT.

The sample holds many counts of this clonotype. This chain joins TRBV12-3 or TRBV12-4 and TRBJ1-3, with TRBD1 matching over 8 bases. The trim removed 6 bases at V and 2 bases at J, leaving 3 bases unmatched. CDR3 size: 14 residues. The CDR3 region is CASSQTGAGNTIYF. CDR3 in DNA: TGTGCCAGCAGCCAGACAGGGGCTGGAAACACCATATATTTT.

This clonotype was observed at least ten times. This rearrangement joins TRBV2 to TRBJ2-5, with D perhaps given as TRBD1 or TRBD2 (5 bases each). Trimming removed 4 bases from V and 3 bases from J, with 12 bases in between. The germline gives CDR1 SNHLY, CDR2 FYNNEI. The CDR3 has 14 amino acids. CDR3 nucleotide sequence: TGTGCCAGCAGTGCACGGGACCCCAAAGAGACCCAGTACTTC. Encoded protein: CASSARDPKETQYF.

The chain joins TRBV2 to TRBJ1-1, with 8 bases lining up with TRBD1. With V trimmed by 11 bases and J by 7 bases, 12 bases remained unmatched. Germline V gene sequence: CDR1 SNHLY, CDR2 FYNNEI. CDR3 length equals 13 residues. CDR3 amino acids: CAGQIQGANEAFF. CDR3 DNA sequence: TGTGCCGGACAAATCCAGGGGGCAAATGAAGCTTTCTTT.

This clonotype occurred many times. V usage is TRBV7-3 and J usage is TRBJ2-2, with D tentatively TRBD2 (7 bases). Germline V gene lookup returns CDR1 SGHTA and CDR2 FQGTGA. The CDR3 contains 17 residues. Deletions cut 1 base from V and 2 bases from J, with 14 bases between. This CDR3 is CASSLMGASGNTGELFF. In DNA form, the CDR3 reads TGTGCCAGCAGCTTAATGGGGGCTAGCGGCAACACCGGGGAGCTGTTTTTT.

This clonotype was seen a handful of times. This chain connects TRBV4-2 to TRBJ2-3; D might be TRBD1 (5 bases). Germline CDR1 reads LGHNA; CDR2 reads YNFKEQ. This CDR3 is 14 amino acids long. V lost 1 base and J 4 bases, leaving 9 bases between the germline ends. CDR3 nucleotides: TGTGCCAGCAGCCAAGGGGGCAGCGCAGATACGCAGTATTTT. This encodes CASSQGGSADTQYF.

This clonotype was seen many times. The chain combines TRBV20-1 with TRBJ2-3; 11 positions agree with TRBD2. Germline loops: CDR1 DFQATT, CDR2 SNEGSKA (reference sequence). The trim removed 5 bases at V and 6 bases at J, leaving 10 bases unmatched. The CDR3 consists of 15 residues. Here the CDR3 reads CSALGLAAYRDTQYF. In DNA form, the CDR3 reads TGCAGTGCTCTGGGACTAGCGGCATATAGGGATACGCAGTATTTT.

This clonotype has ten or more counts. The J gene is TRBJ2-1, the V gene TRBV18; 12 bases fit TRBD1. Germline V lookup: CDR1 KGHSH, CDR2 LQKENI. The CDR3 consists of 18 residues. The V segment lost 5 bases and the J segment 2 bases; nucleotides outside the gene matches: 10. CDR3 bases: TGTGCCAGCTCAAGAGCCGGGACAGGGGGCGCAACCTACAATGAGCAGTTCTTC. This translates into CASSRAGTGGATYNEQFF.

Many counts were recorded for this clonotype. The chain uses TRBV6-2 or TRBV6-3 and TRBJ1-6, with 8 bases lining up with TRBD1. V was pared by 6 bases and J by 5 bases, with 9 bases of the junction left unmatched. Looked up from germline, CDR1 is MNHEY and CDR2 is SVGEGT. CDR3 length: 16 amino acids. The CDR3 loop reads CASRPRTGPDNSPLHF. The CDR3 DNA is TGTGCCAGCAGGCCCCGGACAGGGCCCGATAATTCACCCCTCCACTTT.

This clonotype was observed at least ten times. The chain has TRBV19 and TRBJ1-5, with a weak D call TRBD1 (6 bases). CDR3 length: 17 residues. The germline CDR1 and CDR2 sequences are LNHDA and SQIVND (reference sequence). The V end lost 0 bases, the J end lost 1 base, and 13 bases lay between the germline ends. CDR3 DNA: TGTGCCAGTAGTATAGATCCGACAGGACCAAGCAATCAGCCCCAGCATTTT. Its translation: CASSIDPTGPSNQPQHF.

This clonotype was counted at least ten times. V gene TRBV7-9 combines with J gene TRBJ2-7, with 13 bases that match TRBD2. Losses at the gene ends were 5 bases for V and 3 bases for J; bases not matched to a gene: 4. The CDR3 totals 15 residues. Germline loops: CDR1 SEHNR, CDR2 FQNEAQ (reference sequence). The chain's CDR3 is CASSRTSGRVYEQYF. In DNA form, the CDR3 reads TGTGCCAGCAGCAGGACTAGCGGGAGAGTCTACGAGCAGTACTTC.

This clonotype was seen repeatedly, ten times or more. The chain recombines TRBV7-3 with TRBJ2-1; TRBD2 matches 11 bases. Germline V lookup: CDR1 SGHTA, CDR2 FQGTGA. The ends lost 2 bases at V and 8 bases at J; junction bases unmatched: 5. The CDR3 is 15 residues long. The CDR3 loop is CASSLRSGGAHEQFF. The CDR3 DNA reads TGTGCCAGCAGCTTACGTAGCGGGGGGGCCCATGAGCAGTTCTTC.

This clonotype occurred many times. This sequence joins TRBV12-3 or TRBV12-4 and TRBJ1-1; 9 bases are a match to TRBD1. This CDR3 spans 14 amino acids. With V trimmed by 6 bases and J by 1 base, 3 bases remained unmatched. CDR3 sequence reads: CASRQTGGNTEAFF. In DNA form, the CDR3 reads TGTGCCAGCAGACAGACAGGGGGGAACACTGAAGCTTTCTTT.

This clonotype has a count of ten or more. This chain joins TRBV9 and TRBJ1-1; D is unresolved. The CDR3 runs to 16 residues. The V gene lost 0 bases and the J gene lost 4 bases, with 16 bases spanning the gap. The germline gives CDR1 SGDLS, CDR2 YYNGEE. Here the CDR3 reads CASSVVPSGFGTEAFF. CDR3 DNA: TGTGCCAGCAGCGTAGTACCGTCCGGGTTCGGCACTGAAGCTTTCTTT. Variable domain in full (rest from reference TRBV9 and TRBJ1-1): DSGVTQTPKHLITATGQRVTLRCSPRSGDLSVYWYQQSLDQGLQFLIQYYNGEERAKGNILERFSAQQFPDLHSELNLSSLELGDSALYFCASSVVPSGFGTEAFFGQGTRLTVV.